These 8 T cell receptor beta chains came from one sample sequenced in a study of identical twins. TCRdb fed the 5' RACE reads into MiXCR, producing one record per CDR3 protein. The sample lists about 200,000 distinct CDR3 sequences, around 15% occurring once. These same records also appear under a second study, on T cells expressing NK-cell markers.

Sequencing used CD8+ T cells sorted from blood. These receptors were collected from a woman aged 18-29 years in good health.

In the case of this clonotype: A single base separates this from a much larger clone, so it may be a read error. The chain couples TRBV30 to TRBJ1-3; D remains unclear. The V gene lost 3 bases and the J gene lost 0 bases, with 0 bases spanning the gap. Germline loops: CDR1 GTSNPN, CDR2 SVGIG (reference sequence). The CDR3 contains 11 residues. CDR3 sequence reads: CAWSSGNTIYF. The CDR3, as DNA: TGTGCCTGGAGCTCTGGAAACACCATATATTTT.

This clonotype appeared many times. The rearrangement uses TRBV20-1 and TRBJ2-7, with D unclear. The CDR3 contains 11 residues. Germline values: CDR1 DFQATT, CDR2 SNEGSKA (reference sequence). V was pared by 0 bases and J by 5 bases, with 5 bases between. This CDR3 reads CSARDKNEQYF. The CDR3 DNA reads as TGCAGTGCTAGAGATAAGAACGAGCAGTACTTC.

The V gene is TRBV13, the J gene TRBJ1-2, with 8 bases that match TRBD1. V lost 6 bases to trimming and J lost 8 bases; unmatched junction nucleotides: 14. Per the germline V gene, CDR1 is PRHDT and CDR2 is FYEKMQ (reference sequence). CDR3 size: 15 residues. CDR3 DNA: TGTGCCAGCAGTCCGGACTTAGACAGGGGTCGCGGCTACACCTTC. Translating gives CASSPDLDRGRGYTF.

This chain joins TRBV5-5 and TRBJ2-3; the D gene is possibly TRBD1 (6 bases). The CDR3 contains 16 residues. Germline assignment: CDR1 SGHKS and CDR2 YYEKEE (reference sequence). V lost 4 bases, J lost 1 base, and 16 bases lay in between. CDR3 in amino acids: CASSPTGTRRTDTQYF. CDR3 bases: TGTGCCAGCAGCCCGACCGGGACACGCCGCACAGATACGCAGTATTTT.

This rearrangement joins TRBV6-1 to TRBJ2-1, with 14 bases aligning to TRBD2. J was trimmed by 3 bases and V by 6 bases; bases with no gene match: 7. The CDR3 covers 17 residues. Germline CDR1 reads MNHNS; CDR2 reads SASEGT. CDR3 bases: TGTGCCAGCAGAACCGGGACTAGCGGGGGCCACTACAATGAGCAGTTCTTC. Its translation: CASRTGTSGGHYNEQFF.

The V and J genes are TRBV9 and TRBJ2-5, with 9 bases matching TRBD1. The CDR3 runs 15 residues. V trimming: 1 base; J trimming: 5 bases; junction bases outside the gene matches: 6. Germline CDR1 is SGDLS and CDR2 is YYNGEE. The DNA for the CDR3 is TGTGCCAGCAGCGTAACAGGGGGCCTAAGCGAGACCCAGTACTTC. Its translation: CASSVTGGLSETQYF. The whole variable domain, filled in from reference TRBV9 and TRBJ2-5, reads DSGVTQTPKHLITATGQRVTLRCSPRSGDLSVYWYQQSLDQGLQFLIQYYNGEERAKGNILERFSAQQFPDLHSELNLSSLELGDSALYFCASSVTGGLSETQYFGPGTRLLVL.

This clonotype was recorded many times. J is TRBJ2-5 and V is TRBV12-3 or TRBV12-4; possible D gene TRBD2, 6 bases. Trimming took 6 bases from V and 2 from J, leaving 13 bases between them. The CDR3 is 14 amino acids. CDR3 residues: CASSFPSAQETQYF. The DNA of the CDR3 is TGTGCCAGCAGCTTCCCTAGCGCGCAAGAGACCCAGTACTTC.

This clonotype appeared a few times. The genes are TRBV3-1 and TRBJ2-7, with D perhaps being TRBD1 or TRBD2 (5 bases each). This CDR3 spans 15 amino acids. The V gene lost 4 bases and the J gene lost 3 bases, with 16 bases spanning the gap. The germline CDR1 and CDR2 sequences are LGHDT and YNNKEL (reference sequence). The CDR3 reads CASSRRDRGNYEQYF. The CDR3 nucleotides are TGTGCCAGCAGCCGTCGGGACCGAGGAAACTACGAGCAGTACTTC.